This TCR beta chain was identified during a study of graft-versus-host responses after intestinal transplantation. V shed 5 bases and J shed 7 bases, with 17 bases lying between them. Germline V CDR1 and CDR2: MNHNS, SASEGT. The CDR3 runs to 14 residues. The repertoire was sequenced with immunoSEQ multiplex PCR; TCRdb's copy has only in-frame clones and lacks some. The sample lists tens of thousands of clones, less than 60% seen once, with 0.88% in the top ten. The chain carries TRBV6-1 and TRBJ2-5; D perhaps matches TRBD2 (6 bases). This sequence originates from a human patient who received an intestinal transplant. The sample consisted of alloreactive CD4+ T cells from a mixed lymphocyte reaction culture, taken before intestinal transplant. Noted subset: CFSE-low proliferating T cells sorted from roughly 6-day pre-transplant mixed lymphocyte reaction (GvH or HvG direction). The CDR3 DNA reads as TGTGCCAGCAGTTTGCAGCGGGTAATGGGGACCCAGTACTTC. It codes for CASSLQRVMGTQYF.